This is a list of T cell receptor beta chains from one sample in a study of cytomegalovirus exposure and HLA in healthy donors. Method: immunoSEQ multiplex PCR; TCRdb's copy keeps in-frame clones and lacks some. This table holds roughly 130,000 clones, 70% to 75% found once. Sequencing was carried out using PBMCs. These receptors were collected from a woman aged 40 to 50 in good health and CMV-seropositive. CDR3s include the opening cysteine and the closing phenylalanine or tryptophan. The D gene is left open where the match is weak. A clone size is listed for some rows: how often the clone was seen (once, few, many), or a class if it is expanded.

D gene	clone size	V gene	J gene	CDR3 protein	CDR3 DNA
-	-	TRBV5-6	TRBJ1-1	CASSLVSGRYTEAFF	TGTGCCAGCAGCTTGGTAAGCGGTCGCTACACTGAAGCTTTCTTT
-	-	TRBV19	TRBJ2-3	CASSGAGPETDTQYF	TGTGCCAGTAGTGGGGCAGGGCCCGAGACAGATACGCAGTATTTT
-	-	TRBV18	TRBJ1-3	CASSPPSVSGNTIYF	TGTGCCAGCTCACCACCCAGTGTCTCTGGAAACACCATATATTTT
-	once	TRBV6-5	TRBJ2-7	CASSYGTRTYEQYF	TGTGCCAGCAGTTACGGGACAAGAACTTACGAGCAGTACTTC
TRBD2	few	TRBV4-2	TRBJ2-3	CASSQDRGGGGDTQYF	TGTGCCAGCAGCCAAGACCGGGGGGGAGGGGGAGATACGCAGTATTTT
TRBD1	-	TRBV29-1	TRBJ1-2	CSVQQGGVKGYTF	TGCAGCGTCCAACAGGGGGGAGTGAAGGGCTACACCTTC
-	-	TRBV18	TRBJ2-5	CASSPPPTAAQYF	TGTGCCAGCTCACCACCTCCTACAGCGGCCCAGTACTTC
-	-	TRBV4-3	TRBJ1-2	CASSQDLGDNYGYTF	TGCGCCAGCAGCCAAGATCTTGGAGATAACTATGGCTACACCTTC
TRBD1	few	TRBV29-1	TRBJ2-5	CSGRDGDRRTQYF	TGCAGCGGCCGCGATGGGGACAGAAGGACCCAGTACTTC
TRBD1	-	TRBV19	TRBJ2-3	CASTPRDRGLRTDTQYF	TGTGCCAGTACCCCTCGGGACAGGGGACTACGCACAGATACGCAGTATTTT
TRBD1	-	TRBV5-1	TRBJ2-3	CASSLAGGQDITDTQYF	TGCGCCAGCAGCTTGGCCGGGGGACAGGACATCACAGATACGCAGTATTTT
TRBD2	few	TRBV7-2	TRBJ2-2	CASRKGLAFTGELFF	TGTGCCAGCAGAAAGGGACTAGCCTTCACCGGGGAGCTGTTTTTT
TRBD1	-	TRBV18	TRBJ2-7	CASSLKPGQGADEQYF	TGTGCCAGCTCACTCAAACCGGGACAGGGGGCCGACGAGCAGTACTTC
-	-	TRBV9	TRBJ1-5	CASSVDEARPQHF	TGTGCCAGCAGCGTAGACGAGGCCCGGCCCCAGCATTTT
TRBD2	-	TRBV19	TRBJ2-2	CASRLAGNTGELFF	TGTGCCAGTAGGTTAGCGGGGAACACCGGGGAGCTGTTTTTT
-	-	TRBV28	TRBJ1-1	CASSFYSTGNTEAFF	TGTGCCAGCAGTTTCTACTCCACGGGGAACACTGAAGCTTTCTTT
-	-	TRBV6-1	TRBJ2-1	CASSEMGSSYNEQFF	TGTGCCAGCAGTGAAATGGGGAGCTCCTACAATGAGCAGTTCTTC
-	-	TRBV18	TRBJ1-2	CASSPGDTNYGYTF	TGTGCCAGCTCACCAGGGGACACTAACTATGGCTACACCTTC
-	-	TRBV7-2	TRBJ2-5	CASSLGWASPETQYF	TGTGCCAGCAGCTTAGGATGGGCCTCCCCAGAGACCCAGTACTTC
-	-	TRBV7-2	TRBJ2-3	CASSLDRVVADTQYF	TGTGCCAGCAGCTTAGACAGGGTGGTTGCAGATACGCAGTATTTT
TRBD1	-	TRBV4-3	TRBJ2-3	CASSQDRGRTDTQYF	TGCGCCAGCAGCCAGGACAGGGGGCGCACAGATACGCAGTATTTT
TRBD1	-	TRBV6-6	TRBJ2-4	CASSYGPGQGQNIQYF	TGTGCCAGCAGTTACGGTCCGGGACAGGGCCAAAACATTCAGTACTTC
-	-	TRBV10-3	TRBJ1-1	CAISRDSTEAFF	TGTGCCATCAGTAGAGACAGCACTGAAGCTTTCTTT
TRBD1	-	TRBV27	TRBJ2-7	CASSLDRGAYEQYF	TGTGCCAGCAGTTTGGACAGGGGGGCCTACGAGCAGTACTTC
TRBD2	-	TRBV5-6	TRBJ2-1	CASSPGLVIHEQFF	TGTGCCAGCAGCCCGGGACTAGTCATCCATGAGCAGTTCTTC
-	few	TRBV5-6	TRBJ2-7	CASSLNSRDQYF	TGTGCCAGCAGCTTGAACAGCCGGGATCAGTACTTC
-	-	TRBV29-1	TRBJ1-1	CSARVGTEAFF	TGCAGCGCCAGGGTCGGCACTGAAGCTTTCTTT
-	-	TRBV7-8	TRBJ1-5	CASSFTGQRLYSNQPQHF	TGTGCCAGCAGCTTCACCGGACAGCGCCTATATAGCAATCAGCCCCAGCATTTT
-	-	TRBV7-2	TRBJ2-7	CASSLGGGYEQYF	TGTGCCAGCAGCTTAGGCGGAGGGTACGAGCAGTACTTC
-	-	TRBV19	TRBJ1-1	CASSMVVGGNTEAFF	TGTGCCAGTAGTATGGTTGTCGGGGGGAACACTGAAGCTTTCTTT
-	-	TRBV5-1	TRBJ1-1	CASSLDGSSNTEAFF	TGCGCCAGCAGCTTGGATGGGAGCTCGAACACTGAAGCTTTCTTT
TRBD2	-	TRBV7-2	TRBJ2-2	CAAGLAGVPNTGELFF	TGTGCCGCGGGGCTAGCGGGAGTTCCGAACACCGGGGAGCTGTTTTTT
-	-	TRBV19	TRBJ2-2	CASSIASRVGRELFF	TGTGCCAGTAGTATAGCATCCAGGGTAGGCAGGGAGCTGTTTTTT
-	-	TRBV10-1	TRBJ2-7	CASRKNSGPSYEQYF	TGCGCCAGCAGGAAGAATAGCGGACCCTCCTACGAGCAGTACTTC
-	-	TRBV5-4	TRBJ1-5	CASSVQGMQPQHF	TGTGCCAGCAGCGTTCAGGGGATGCAGCCCCAGCATTTT
-	-	TRBV9	TRBJ2-3	CASSVEGGGAPTDTQYF	TGTGCCAGCAGCGTAGAGGGAGGGGGGGCTCCGACAGATACGCAGTATTTT
TRBD2	-	TRBV18	TRBJ2-7	CASSPLGTSGSQSHEQYF	TGTGCCAGCTCACCCCTCGGGACTAGCGGGAGTCAATCCCACGAGCAGTACTTC
-	-	TRBV20-1	TRBJ1-1	CSAQPGEAFF	TGCAGTGCTCAACCGGGTGAAGCTTTCTTT
TRBD2	-	TRBV15	TRBJ2-3	CATSRVLAGGSDTQYF	TGTGCCACCAGCAGAGTACTAGCGGGGGGGTCGGATACGCAGTATTTT
TRBD1	few	TRBV27	TRBJ1-1	CASSLKQGGTEAFF	TGTGCCAGCAGTTTAAAACAGGGGGGCACTGAAGCTTTCTTT
-	-	TRBV18	TRBJ1-1	CASSPREGGNTEAFF	TGTGCCAGCTCACCACGGGAGGGGGGCAACACTGAAGCTTTCTTT
-	-	TRBV7-9	TRBJ2-7	CASSLSQGGFHEQYF	TGTGCCAGCAGCTTAAGTCAGGGGGGATTCCACGAGCAGTACTTC
TRBD1	-	TRBV5-1	TRBJ1-2	CASSDRGRNYGYTF	TGCGCCAGCAGCGACAGGGGGCGCAACTATGGCTACACCTTC
-	few	TRBV25-1	TRBJ2-1	CATKSRNNEQFF	TGTGCCACCAAAAGCAGGAACAATGAGCAGTTCTTC
-	-	TRBV14	TRBJ2-4	CASSQQTSPNIQYF	TGTGCCAGCAGCCAACAGACAAGCCCAAACATTCAGTACTTC
-	-	TRBV15	TRBJ2-1	CATSETGYEQFF	TGTGCCACCAGCGAGACGGGGTATGAGCAGTTCTTC
TRBD2	few	TRBV5-1	TRBJ2-2	CASSLIPSGGRPGELFF	TGCGCCAGCAGCCTAATACCTAGCGGGGGTAGACCCGGGGAGCTGTTTTTT
-	-	TRBV28	TRBJ1-5	CASSSGQKDNQPQHF	TGTGCCAGCAGCTCAGGGCAAAAGGACAATCAGCCCCAGCATTTT
-	-	TRBV5-6	TRBJ1-5	CASSLRRGDQPQHF	TGTGCCAGCAGCTTGAGAAGGGGTGATCAGCCCCAGCATTTT
TRBD1	-	TRBV6-6	TRBJ1-2	CASSLLDRVLYGYTF	TGTGCCAGCAGCCTGTTAGACAGGGTCCTCTATGGCTACACCTTC
TRBD2	-	TRBV10-3	TRBJ2-1	CAISESPTSGRSNEQFF	TGTGCCATCAGTGAGTCCCCAACTAGCGGGAGATCTAATGAGCAGTTCTTC
TRBD2	-	TRBV7-8	TRBJ2-7	CASSLSGEIYEQYF	TGTGCCAGCAGCCTTAGCGGGGAAATCTACGAGCAGTACTTC
TRBD1	-	TRBV18	TRBJ1-2	CASSRDRDKGYTF	TGTGCCAGCTCACGCGACAGGGACAAGGGCTACACCTTC
-	once	TRBV30	TRBJ1-1	CAWNAGGVGEAFF	TGTGCCTGGAATGCCGGCGGGGTCGGGGAAGCTTTCTTT
-	-	TRBV9	TRBJ2-2	CASSVIAEGTGELFF	TGTGCCAGCAGCGTAATAGCGGAGGGGACCGGGGAGCTGTTTTTT
TRBD2	few	TRBV9	TRBJ2-7	CASSAGTSGDYEQYF	TGTGCCAGCAGCGCCGGGACTAGCGGGGACTACGAGCAGTACTTC
-	-	TRBV28	TRBJ2-7	CASSLLASYEQYF	TGTGCCAGCAGTTTACTCGCGTCCTACGAGCAGTACTTC
-	-	TRBV6-5	TRBJ2-1	CASSLYLTGYNEQFF	TGTGCCAGCAGTCTATACCTCACGGGGTACAATGAGCAGTTCTTC
-	-	TRBV10-3	TRBJ1-2	CASSPAGVGYTF	TGTGCCTCATCACCCGCAGGGGTCGGCTACACCTTC
TRBD1	once	TRBV5-1	TRBJ1-4	CASSLGTGGREKLFF	TGCGCCAGCAGCTTGGGGACAGGGGGCCGTGAAAAACTGTTTTTT